Presented here are 9 T cell receptor beta chains from one specimen sequenced in a study of T cell responses to AZD1222 COVID-19 vaccine. Data came from immunoSEQ multiplex PCR; TCRdb stores just in-frame clones and leaves some out. This sample carries about 140,000 clones, about nine tenths of them seen once, and the ten largest clones take approximately 4.5%. The starting material was peripheral blood, obtained on day 0 of AZD1222 vaccination. The receptors were sampled from an adult in good health.

The chain is built from TRBV5-6 and TRBJ2-7; tentative D call: TRBD1 (5 bases). The CDR3 spans 12 residues. Germline loops: CDR1 SGHDT, CDR2 YYEEEE. The V end lost 0 bases, the J end lost 8 bases, and 9 bases lay between the germline ends. The chain's CDR3 is CASSLAGAQQYF. CDR3 DNA sequence: TGTGCCAGCAGCTTGGCTGGGGCCCAGCAGTACTTC.

V usage is TRBV6-5 and J usage is TRBJ1-5; TRBD1 agrees at 7 bases. Per the germline V gene, CDR1 is MNHEY and CDR2 is SVGAGI. V lost 6 bases and J lost 5; bases outside the gene matches: 4. The CDR3 sequence is 13 residues long. CDR3 sequence (DNA): TGTGCCAGCAGCTGGGGACAGTATCAGCCCCAGCATTTT. It translates to CASSWGQYQPQHF.

The chain couples TRBV30 to TRBJ1-4; D gene ambiguous. There are 14 residues in the CDR3. The V and J ends lost 4 bases and 8 bases respectively, with 17 bases between them. Per germline, CDR1 GTSNPN and CDR2 SVGIG (reference sequence). As DNA, the CDR3 is TGTGCCTGGAATCTAGGGAGGGCCGGAGAAAAACTGTTTTTT. Amino acid sequence: CAWNLGRAGEKLFF. The whole variable domain, filled in from reference TRBV30 and TRBJ1-4, reads SQTIHQWPATLVQPVGSPLSLECTVEGTSNPNLYWYRQAAGRGLQLLFYSVGIGQISSEVPQNLSASRPQDRQFILSSKKLLLSDSGFYLCAWNLGRAGEKLFFGSGTQLSVL.

The chain uses TRBV28 and TRBJ1-5; D uncertain. CDR3 size: 15 residues. Trimming removed 5 bases from V and 0 bases from J, with 11 bases in between. Looked up from germline, CDR1 is MDHEN and CDR2 is SYDVKM. The CDR3 spells CASSPDKDSNQPQHF. The DNA of the CDR3 is TGTGCCAGCAGTCCCGACAAGGATAGCAATCAGCCCCAGCATTTT.

This clone was seen only a few times. The chain couples TRBV5-4 to TRBJ2-7; D gene uncertain. The CDR3 covers 15 residues. V was shortened by 0 bases and J by 1 base, with 11 bases between the two germline ends. Germline CDR1 SGHNT, CDR2 YYREEE (reference sequence). For the CDR3, the DNA is TGTGCCAGCAGCTTGGGAATAGTAGGGTCCTACGAGCAGTACTTC. Its protein is CASSLGIVGSYEQYF.

This rearrangement joins TRBV10-3 to TRBJ1-1; D is ambiguous. Germline V gene lookup returns CDR1 ENHRY and CDR2 SYGVKD. The CDR3 runs 16 residues. The germline V and J ends were trimmed by 5 bases and 1 base, with 17 bases remaining between them. The CDR3 is CAISLPPHRSNTEAFF. The CDR3 DNA sequence: TGTGCCATCAGTCTCCCGCCACATCGTTCGAACACTGAAGCTTTCTTT.

V is TRBV30 and J is TRBJ1-5; 9 bases align to TRBD1. The CDR3 loop spans 15 amino acids. V shed 4 bases and J 3 bases; nucleotides not matched to a gene: 7. In germline, CDR1 is GTSNPN, CDR2 SVGIG (reference sequence). CDR3 in amino acids: CAWKRGTGINQPQHF. CDR3 bases: TGTGCCTGGAAGCGGGGGACAGGGATCAATCAGCCCCAGCATTTT.

The chain recombines TRBV6-5 with TRBJ1-2; 7 bases align to TRBD1. After removal of 7 bases from V and 2 bases from J, the junction contained 7 bases not matched to a gene. Germline values: CDR1 MNHEY, CDR2 SVGAGI. CDR3 length: 14 amino acids. CDR3 DNA sequence: TGTGCCAGCACCAGGTCAGGGGGAAACTATGGCTACACCTTC. Translation gives CASTRSGGNYGYTF.

The gene calls are TRBV5-1 and TRBJ2-1, with D unclear. The CDR3 extends over 15 amino acids. Looked up from germline, CDR1 is SGHRS and CDR2 is YFSETQ. Trimming cost V 4 bases and J 2 bases, with 13 bases left between them. The chain's CDR3 is CASSPSYKAYNEQFF. CDR3 DNA: TGCGCCAGCAGCCCCTCGTACAAAGCCTACAATGAGCAGTTCTTC.